This TCR beta chain was captured by sequencing in a study of blood T cell repertoires in COVID-19. For the study at large: Samples representing acute and convalescent COVID-19 were sourced from the United States, Italy and Spain. PBMCs, B-cell-depleted T cells, or T cells provided the cDNA or gDNA that made up the material.

Authors' data handling: Reference gene primers were amplified, and this amplification served to estimate nucleated cell counts. Sequencing was performed with immunoSEQ multiplex PCR; in TCRdb, only in-frame clones are kept and a portion is missing. The DNA was the basis for D and trimming; V, J and clone size are from that table. The table shows 200,000 to 250,000 clones, with 65% to 90% occurring only once. CDR1 SEHNR and CDR2 FQNEAQ come from the germline V gene (reference sequence). V was shortened by 5 bases and J by 0 bases, with 20 bases between the two germline ends. CDR3 length: 17 amino acids. Seattle patients were enrolled during active infection and followed longitudinally.

V usage is TRBV7-9 and J usage is TRBJ2-7, with D tentatively TRBD1 (6 bases). The specimen sequenced was peripheral blood. The clonotype was recovered from a man between 50 and 59 years old with COVID-19, enrolled during active disease. CDR3 sequence reads: CASSPNPGQQFSYEQYF. The CDR3 nucleotides read TGTGCCAGCAGCCCCAATCCGGGACAACAATTCTCCTACGAGCAGTACTTC.